This T cell receptor (beta chain) stems from a study of CXCR3-negative and CXCR3-positive naive CD8 T cells. General study results and limits: TRB CDR3s of CXCR3-positive naive cells were more hydrophobic than those of CXCR3-negative naive cells.

Concerning this clonotype: Antigen unknown.

CDR3 length: 19 amino acids. CDR1 SGDLS and CDR2 YYNGEE come from the germline V gene. By phenotype, naive CD8+ T cells were CD45RO-CCR7+CD27+CD95-. TRB cDNA libraries were made by UMI-labeled 5' RACE. TCRdb re-called the 5' RACE reads; every CDR3 protein appears as one record, without DNA. The sample totals over 150,000 distinct CDR3 sequences. Sequences were obtained from naive CXCR3+ CD8+ T cells from blood. Documented subset: CD45RO-CCR7+CD27+CD95- naive CD8+ T cells expressing CXCR3 (TNR3+). This sequence was found in a human donor in good health. Some clones in this sample may be carry-over from other donors' samples. V is TRBV9 and J is TRBJ2-4; TCRdb gives TRBD1 as the D gene, but with no DNA this cannot be confirmed. The CDR3 loop is CASSPRDSSLLLAKNIQYF.